Listed below are T cell receptor beta chains from one sample, sequenced in a study of TIL therapy for anti-PD-1-resistant metastatic lung cancer. Repertoires were generated with immunoSEQ multiplex PCR, while TCRdb's copy carries only in-frame clones and drops some. The sample holds some 90,000 clones, about 71% seen once. Sequences were derived from tumor tissue, sampled at baseline. These receptor sequences come from a person between 25 and 79 years old with non-small cell lung cancer. Each CDR3 is given with its conserved first and last residue. Each record gives: clone size, D gene, V gene, J gene, CDR3 protein, CDR3 DNA. D genes are given only for firm matches. Size tells how often a clone was seen (once, few, many) or the class of an expanded clone, and some rows leave it out.

clone_size: -; d_call: -; v_call: TRBV6-6; j_call: TRBJ2-3; cdr3_aa: CASSKLTGRADTQYF; cdr3_nt: TGTGCCAGCAGTAAACTGACGGGGCGGGCAGATACGCAGTATTTT
clone_size: few; d_call: -; v_call: TRBV4-2; j_call: TRBJ1-5; cdr3_aa: CASSQEDLSNQPQHF; cdr3_nt: TGTGCCAGCAGCCAAGAGGACCTTAGCAATCAGCCCCAGCATTTT
clone_size: once; d_call: -; v_call: TRBV28; j_call: TRBJ2-7; cdr3_aa: CASGYTSPSYEQYF; cdr3_nt: TGTGCCAGCGGTTATACCTCCCCCTCCTACGAGCAGTACTTC
clone_size: -; d_call: -; v_call: TRBV19; j_call: TRBJ1-5; cdr3_aa: CASSWENQPQHF; cdr3_nt: TGTGCCAGTAGTTGGGAGAATCAGCCCCAGCATTTT
clone_size: -; d_call: -; v_call: TRBV7-2; j_call: TRBJ2-6; cdr3_aa: CASSFFQGGPNVLTF; cdr3_nt: TGTGCCAGCAGCTTCTTCCAGGGGGGTCCCAACGTCCTGACTTTC
clone_size: few; d_call: TRBD2; v_call: TRBV4-3; j_call: TRBJ2-2; cdr3_aa: CASSHAGGGTGELFF; cdr3_nt: TGCGCCAGCAGCCACGCGGGAGGAGGTACCGGGGAGCTGTTTTTT
clone_size: many; d_call: -; v_call: TRBV28; j_call: TRBJ1-2; cdr3_aa: CASSIQGQVLDYTF; cdr3_nt: TGTGCCAGCAGCATTCAAGGGCAGGTACTCGACTACACCTTC
clone_size: -; d_call: TRBD1; v_call: TRBV5-1; j_call: TRBJ1-5; cdr3_aa: CASSLGDSSNQPQHF; cdr3_nt: TGCGCCAGCAGCTTGGGGGACAGTAGCAATCAGCCCCAGCATTTT
clone_size: -; d_call: -; v_call: TRBV27; j_call: TRBJ2-2; cdr3_aa: CASTYGTNTGELFF; cdr3_nt: TGTGCCAGCACTTACGGAACGAACACCGGGGAGCTGTTTTTT
clone_size: -; d_call: -; v_call: TRBV3-1/TRBV3-2; j_call: TRBJ2-7; cdr3_aa: CASSPAWGPYEQYF; cdr3_nt: TGTGCCAGCAGCCCTGCCTGGGGGCCCTACGAGCAGTACTTC
clone_size: few; d_call: -; v_call: TRBV19; j_call: TRBJ2-3; cdr3_aa: CASSIGDTQYF; cdr3_nt: TGTGCCAGTAGTATAGGGGATACGCAGTATTTT
clone_size: -; d_call: -; v_call: TRBV18; j_call: TRBJ2-7; cdr3_aa: CASSPRVGLYEQYF; cdr3_nt: TGTGCCAGCTCACCACGGGTAGGGCTGTACGAGCAGTACTTC
clone_size: -; d_call: TRBD1; v_call: TRBV6-5; j_call: TRBJ1-1; cdr3_aa: CASRPWDRVNTEAFF; cdr3_nt: TGTGCCAGCAGACCTTGGGACAGGGTGAACACTGAAGCTTTCTTT
clone_size: -; d_call: -; v_call: TRBV21-1; j_call: TRBJ2-7; cdr3_aa: CASCIGQVISYEQYF; cdr3_nt: TGTGCCAGCTGCATAGGACAGGTCATTTCCTACGAGCAGTACTTC
clone_size: -; d_call: -; v_call: TRBV2; j_call: TRBJ1-6; cdr3_aa: CASRGPVFNSPLHF; cdr3_nt: TGTGCCAGCAGGGGGCCGGTCTTTAATTCACCCCTCCACTTT
clone_size: -; d_call: TRBD1; v_call: TRBV2; j_call: TRBJ2-3; cdr3_aa: CARGLQGARSDTQYF; cdr3_nt: TGTGCCAGGGGACTACAGGGGGCGAGGTCAGATACGCAGTATTTT
clone_size: -; d_call: TRBD2; v_call: TRBV27; j_call: TRBJ2-5; cdr3_aa: CASRTSGQETQYF; cdr3_nt: TGTGCCAGCAGGACTAGCGGTCAAGAGACCCAGTACTTC
clone_size: -; d_call: TRBD1; v_call: TRBV29-1; j_call: TRBJ1-1; cdr3_aa: CSAKTGMNTEAFF; cdr3_nt: TGCAGCGCAAAGACAGGGATGAACACTGAAGCTTTCTTT
clone_size: -; d_call: TRBD1; v_call: TRBV5-6; j_call: TRBJ1-2; cdr3_aa: CASSLPGQGSGYTF; cdr3_nt: TGTGCCAGCAGTCTACCGGGACAGGGCTCTGGCTACACCTTC
clone_size: -; d_call: TRBD1; v_call: TRBV7-7; j_call: TRBJ2-3; cdr3_aa: CASSRQGGGDTQYF; cdr3_nt: TGTGCCAGCAGCCGACAGGGTGGGGGAGATACGCAGTATTTT
clone_size: -; d_call: -; v_call: TRBV6-2/TRBV6-3; j_call: TRBJ2-5; cdr3_aa: CASSYSKGIETQYF; cdr3_nt: TGTGCCAGCAGTTACTCGAAGGGGATTGAGACCCAGTACTTC
clone_size: -; d_call: TRBD1; v_call: TRBV5-1; j_call: TRBJ1-2; cdr3_aa: CASSQGQGGYGYTF; cdr3_nt: TGCGCCAGCAGCCAAGGACAGGGTGGTTATGGCTACACCTTC
clone_size: -; d_call: TRBD2; v_call: TRBV18; j_call: TRBJ2-3; cdr3_aa: CASSPNPTSGTGDTQYF; cdr3_nt: TGTGCCAGCTCACCGAATCCGACTAGCGGGACTGGGGATACGCAGTATTTT
clone_size: -; d_call: -; v_call: TRBV29-1; j_call: TRBJ2-7; cdr3_aa: CSVVSTRGEQYF; cdr3_nt: TGCAGCGTTGTTAGTACTCGGGGCGAGCAGTACTTC
clone_size: -; d_call: TRBD1; v_call: TRBV6-5; j_call: TRBJ1-5; cdr3_aa: CASSRTGRSNQPQHF; cdr3_nt: TGTGCCAGCAGCCGGACAGGCCGCAGCAATCAGCCCCAGCATTTT
clone_size: -; d_call: -; v_call: TRBV27; j_call: TRBJ1-6; cdr3_aa: CASSFLGNYNSPLHF; cdr3_nt: TGTGCCAGCAGTTTCCTGGGGAACTATAATTCACCCCTCCACTTT
clone_size: once; d_call: -; v_call: TRBV27; j_call: TRBJ2-1; cdr3_aa: CASSLTRREQFF; cdr3_nt: TGTGCCAGCAGTTTAACCCGCAGGGAGCAGTTCTTC
clone_size: -; d_call: -; v_call: TRBV24-1; j_call: TRBJ1-2; cdr3_aa: CATSDFGGGRFYGYTF; cdr3_nt: TGTGCCACCAGTGATTTTGGCGGGGGCAGGTTTTATGGCTACACCTTC
clone_size: -; d_call: -; v_call: TRBV4-1; j_call: TRBJ1-4; cdr3_aa: CVSSQVRGGTNEKLFF; cdr3_nt: TGCGTCAGCAGCCAAGTACGGGGGGGGACTAATGAAAAACTGTTTTTT
clone_size: few; d_call: -; v_call: TRBV7-8; j_call: TRBJ1-4; cdr3_aa: CASSLAGYREKLFF; cdr3_nt: TGTGCCAGCAGCTTAGCGGGGTACCGTGAAAAACTGTTTTTT
clone_size: -; d_call: -; v_call: TRBV28; j_call: TRBJ2-5; cdr3_aa: CASRSPGADQETQYF; cdr3_nt: TGTGCCAGCAGATCCCCGGGGGCCGACCAAGAGACCCAGTACTTC
clone_size: many; d_call: -; v_call: TRBV30; j_call: TRBJ2-5; cdr3_aa: CAWSLGRNTQYF; cdr3_nt: TGTGCCTGGAGTTTAGGCCGTAACACCCAGTACTTC
clone_size: -; d_call: -; v_call: TRBV19; j_call: TRBJ1-3; cdr3_aa: CASSIDRGNPIGSGNTIYF; cdr3_nt: TGTGCCAGTAGTATCGACAGAGGGAACCCCATCGGCTCTGGAAACACCATATATTTT
clone_size: -; d_call: -; v_call: TRBV7-2; j_call: TRBJ2-2; cdr3_aa: CASSLAGSGGELFF; cdr3_nt: TGTGCCAGCAGCTTAGCGGGAAGTGGCGGGGAGCTGTTTTTT
clone_size: once; d_call: -; v_call: TRBV19; j_call: TRBJ2-2; cdr3_aa: CASSPLVAGELFF; cdr3_nt: TGTGCCAGTAGTCCCCTGGTAGCCGGGGAGCTGTTTTTT
clone_size: -; d_call: -; v_call: TRBV11-2; j_call: TRBJ1-5; cdr3_aa: CASSSNGGGQPQHF; cdr3_nt: TGTGCCAGCAGCTCTAATGGGGGGGGCCAGCCCCAGCATTTT
clone_size: -; d_call: -; v_call: TRBV27; j_call: TRBJ2-2; cdr3_aa: CASRRGGTDTGELFF; cdr3_nt: TGTGCCAGCCGAAGGGGTGGTACGGACACCGGGGAGCTGTTTTTT
clone_size: few; d_call: -; v_call: TRBV7-9; j_call: TRBJ2-5; cdr3_aa: CASSLWAGYQETQYF; cdr3_nt: TGTGCCAGCAGCCTCTGGGCAGGGTATCAAGAGACCCAGTACTTC
clone_size: once; d_call: -; v_call: TRBV28; j_call: TRBJ2-2; cdr3_aa: CASIQTGELFF; cdr3_nt: TGTGCCAGCATCCAAACCGGGGAGCTGTTTTTT
clone_size: -; d_call: -; v_call: TRBV9; j_call: TRBJ2-1; cdr3_aa: CASSVQGLSEQFF; cdr3_nt: TGTGCCAGCAGCGTACAAGGACTCAGTGAGCAGTTCTTC
clone_size: -; d_call: TRBD2; v_call: TRBV18; j_call: TRBJ2-7; cdr3_aa: CASRMEAGGPYEQYF; cdr3_nt: TGTGCCAGCCGGATGGAAGCGGGGGGGCCTTACGAGCAGTACTTC
clone_size: -; d_call: -; v_call: TRBV7-2; j_call: TRBJ2-7; cdr3_aa: CASSFESGSSYEQYF; cdr3_nt: TGTGCCAGCAGCTTTGAAAGCGGATCCTCCTACGAGCAGTACTTC
clone_size: few; d_call: TRBD1; v_call: TRBV7-6; j_call: TRBJ2-3; cdr3_aa: CASSLGDSPDTQYF; cdr3_nt: TGTGCCAGCAGCTTAGGGGACAGCCCAGATACGCAGTATTTT
clone_size: -; d_call: -; v_call: TRBV5-4; j_call: TRBJ1-2; cdr3_aa: CASSYRSEGGYGYTF; cdr3_nt: TGTGCCAGCAGCTACAGGTCGGAGGGAGGCTATGGCTACACCTTC
clone_size: few; d_call: TRBD1; v_call: TRBV30; j_call: TRBJ1-5; cdr3_aa: CAWSSGGRQPQHF; cdr3_nt: TGTGCCTGGAGCTCAGGGGGCAGGCAGCCCCAGCATTTT